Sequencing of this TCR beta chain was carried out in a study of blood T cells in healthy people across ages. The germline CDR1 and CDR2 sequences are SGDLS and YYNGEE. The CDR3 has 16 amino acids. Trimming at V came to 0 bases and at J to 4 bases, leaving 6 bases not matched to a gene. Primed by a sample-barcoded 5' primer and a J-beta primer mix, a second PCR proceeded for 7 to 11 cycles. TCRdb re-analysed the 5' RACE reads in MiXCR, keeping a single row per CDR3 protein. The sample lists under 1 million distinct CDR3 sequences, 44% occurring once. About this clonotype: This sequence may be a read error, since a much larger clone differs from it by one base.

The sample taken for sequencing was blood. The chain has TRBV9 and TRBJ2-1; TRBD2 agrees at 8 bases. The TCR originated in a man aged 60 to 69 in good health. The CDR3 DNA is TGTGCCAGCAGCGTAGATGGTAGCGGGGCGTACAATGAGCAGTTCTTC. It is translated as CASSVDGSGAYNEQFF. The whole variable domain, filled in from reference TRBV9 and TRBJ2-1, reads DSGVTQTPKHLITATGQRVTLRCSPRSGDLSVYWYQQSLDQGLQFLIQYYNGEERAKGNILERFSAQQFPDLHSELNLSSLELGDSALYFCASSVDGSGAYNEQFFGPGTRLTVL.